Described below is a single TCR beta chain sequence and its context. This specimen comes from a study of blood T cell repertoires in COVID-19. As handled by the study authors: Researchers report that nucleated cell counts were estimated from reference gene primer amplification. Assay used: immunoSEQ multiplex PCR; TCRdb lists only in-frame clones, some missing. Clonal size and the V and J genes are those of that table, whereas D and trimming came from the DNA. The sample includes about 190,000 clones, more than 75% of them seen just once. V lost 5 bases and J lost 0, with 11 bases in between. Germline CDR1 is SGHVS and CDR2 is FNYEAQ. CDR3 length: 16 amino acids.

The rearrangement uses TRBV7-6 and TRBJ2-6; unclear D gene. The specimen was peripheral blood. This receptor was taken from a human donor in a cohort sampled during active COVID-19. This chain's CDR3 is CASSLLEDSGANVLTF. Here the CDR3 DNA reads TGTGCCAGCAGCCTGCTTGAGGACTCTGGGGCCAACGTCCTGACTTTC.